The 23 T cell receptor beta chains given below trace back to one sample, sequenced in a study of blood T cell repertoires in COVID-19. Assay: immunoSEQ multiplex PCR; the TCRdb copy retains only in-frame clones and omits some. The sample yields about 160,000 clones, more than 75% seen once. Material: peripheral blood. The receptors were sampled from a man aged 18 to 30 with acute or convalescent COVID-19.

Remarks on this clone: Different DNA sequences within this sample yield the same CDR3. The chain has TRBV18 and TRBJ1-1; TRBD1 matches 7 bases. Per the germline V gene, CDR1 is KGHSH and CDR2 is LQKENI. The CDR3 runs to 14 residues. Trimming removed 6 bases from V and 1 base from J; junction bases left unmatched: 5. CDR3 DNA: TGTGCCAGCTCCCCTGACAGGGCGAACACTGAAGCTTTCTTT. It yields the protein CASSPDRANTEAFF.

The chain employs TRBV7-9 and TRBJ2-1, with TRBD1 matching 11 bases. The CDR3 length is 17 residues. Germline CDR1 and CDR2: SEHNR and FQNEAQ (reference sequence). Trimming took 1 base from V and 6 from J; bases not matched to a gene: 8. The CDR3 region is CASSLDLFGTGGNEQFF. The CDR3 bases are TGTGCCAGCAGCTTAGACCTGTTTGGGACAGGGGGCAATGAGCAGTTCTTC.

The gene calls are TRBV14 and TRBJ1-1; D unresolved. The V gene lost 0 bases and the J gene lost 4 bases, with 21 bases spanning the gap. Germline V gene lookup returns CDR1 SGHDN and CDR2 FVKESK. The CDR3 loop spans 18 amino acids. The CDR3 is CASSQETTGIRVGTEAFF. The DNA of the CDR3 is TGTGCCAGCAGCCAAGAAACGACGGGGATCCGGGTGGGCACTGAAGCTTTCTTT. The full variable domain, in which reference TRBV14 and TRBJ1-1 provide the parts outside the CDR3, is EAGVTQFPSHSVIEKGQTVTLRCDPISGHDNLYWYRRVMGKEIKFLLHFVKESKQDESGMPNNRFLAERTGGTYSTLKVQPAELEDSGVYFCASSQETTGIRVGTEAFFGQGTRLTVV.

The rearrangement joins TRBV18 to TRBJ1-1; 10 nucleotides agree with TRBD1. Trimming at V came to 4 bases and at J to 5 bases, leaving 4 bases not matched to a gene. The CDR3 length is 14 residues. Germline V gene sequence: CDR1 KGHSH, CDR2 LQKENI. The CDR3 protein is CASSRDRGSTEAFF. CDR3 sequence (DNA): TGTGCCAGCTCACGGGACAGGGGATCGACTGAAGCTTTCTTT.

In the case of this clone: Different DNA sequences within this sample yield the same CDR3. The V and J genes are TRBV18 and TRBJ2-3; perhaps TRBD1 as D (6 bases). Trimming shortened V by 0 bases and J by 2 bases, and 9 bases separated the two germline ends. The CDR3 extends over 15 amino acids. Looked up from germline, CDR1 is KGHSH and CDR2 is LQKENI. In DNA, the CDR3 is TGTGCCAGCTCACCACCGGGGGCGTCCACAGATACGCAGTATTTT. Protein sequence: CASSPPGASTDTQYF.

This clone was observed a handful of times. This sequence joins TRBV10-3 and TRBJ1-6; 9 bases are a match to TRBD1. Trimming at V came to 0 bases and at J to 7 bases, leaving 4 bases not matched to a gene. Germline V gene data show CDR1 as ENHRY and CDR2 as SYGVKD. This CDR3 spans 16 amino acids. The CDR3 is CAISESDRGENSPLHF. CDR3 bases: TGTGCCATCAGTGAGTCTGACAGGGGGGAGAATTCACCCCTCCACTTT.

The chain has TRBV19 and TRBJ2-6, with a weak D call TRBD1 (6 bases). The CDR3 runs to 17 residues. Germline CDR1 is LNHDA and CDR2 is SQIVND (reference sequence). Trimming cost V 0 bases and J 0 bases, with 9 bases left between them. The CDR3 reads CASSIETGTSGANVLTF. The CDR3 nucleotides are TGTGCCAGTAGTATAGAGACAGGAACCTCTGGGGCCAACGTCCTGACTTTC.

The J gene is TRBJ1-4, the V gene TRBV28; 12 bases agree with TRBD1. The trim removed 2 bases at V and 8 bases at J, leaving 6 bases unmatched. This CDR3 region has 16 residues. Germline CDR1 and CDR2: MDHEN and SYDVKM. Here the CDR3 reads CASSLGTGGRWEKLFF. DNA for the CDR3: TGTGCCAGCAGTTTAGGGACAGGGGGCAGGTGGGAAAAACTGTTTTTT.

The chain links TRBV18 to TRBJ2-1, with TRBD2 matching 9 bases. The CDR3 loop spans 18 amino acids. V dropped 3 bases and J dropped 4; count of bases not matched to a gene: 13. Germline assignment: CDR1 KGHSH and CDR2 LQKENI. CDR3 amino acids: CASSPLAGHLLRYNEQFF. CDR3 coding DNA: TGTGCCAGCTCACCTCTAGCGGGACATTTACTAAGATACAATGAGCAGTTCTTC.

The CDR3 sequence is CASTPGRGEETQYF. CDR3 bases: TGTGCCAGCACCCCGGGCCGGGGGGAAGAGACCCAGTACTTC. The chain joins TRBV2 to TRBJ2-5, with 7 bases fitting TRBD2. V trimming: 7 bases; J trimming: 3 bases; junction bases outside the gene matches: 8. This CDR3 comprises 14 residues. Germline V gene data show CDR1 as SNHLY and CDR2 as FYNNEI. Together with reference TRBV2 and TRBJ2-5, the CDR3 gives the full variable domain: EPEVTQTPSHQVTQMGQEVILRCVPISNHLYFYWYRQILGQKVEFLVSFYNNEISEKSEIFDDQFSVERPDGSNFTLKIRSTKLEDSAMYFCASTPGRGEETQYFGPGTRLLVL.

This clone was found once. The gene calls are TRBV24-1 and TRBJ2-7, with D possibly TRBD1 on 6 matching bases. This CDR3 contains 15 residues. V was pared by 4 bases and J by 4 bases, with 16 bases between. Germline-derived CDR1 and CDR2 are KGHDR and SFDVKD. CDR3 region: CATSDPSQGPYEQYF. The CDR3 DNA sequence: TGTGCCACCAGTGACCCCTCACAGGGACCTTACGAGCAGTACTTC.

The rearrangement uses TRBV7-9 and TRBJ1-1; D ambiguous. Looked up from germline, CDR1 is SEHNR and CDR2 is FQNEAQ (reference sequence). Trimming removed 1 base at V and 1 base at J, with 7 bases between. This CDR3 region has 14 residues. CDR3 residues: CASSLGHRNTEAFF. CDR3 DNA sequence: TGTGCCAGCAGCTTAGGTCATAGGAACACTGAAGCTTTCTTT.

V and J are TRBV7-6 and TRBJ1-5, with D unclear. This CDR3 spans 13 amino acids. Trimming stripped 3 bases from V and 9 bases from J, with 12 bases between. CDR1 is SGHVS, CDR2 FNYEAQ, per germline. CDR3 region: CASSLALGGPQHF. In DNA form, the CDR3 reads TGTGCCAGCAGCTTGGCGTTGGGAGGGCCCCAGCATTTT.

The genes are TRBV2 and TRBJ1-1; 8 positions match TRBD1. The V segment lost 5 bases and the J segment 5 bases; nucleotides outside the gene matches: 7. Germline V gives CDR1 SNHLY, CDR2 FYNNEI. This CDR3 is 14 amino acids long. This CDR3 reads CASSNRGMGTEAFF. The CDR3, as DNA: TGTGCCAGCAGTAACAGGGGGATGGGGACTGAAGCTTTCTTT.

The genes are TRBV6-5 and TRBJ1-1, with D perhaps matching TRBD1 (5 bases). The length of the CDR3 is 15 residues. V was cut by 6 bases and J by 1 base, with 15 bases left in between. Germline CDR1 is MNHEY and CDR2 is SVGAGI. This CDR3 reads CASRLGHSWNTEAFF. In nucleotides, the CDR3 is TGTGCCAGCAGACTTGGACACTCTTGGAACACTGAAGCTTTCTTT.

The chain carries TRBV6-5 and TRBJ2-1; D is unclear. The germline V gene has CDR1 MNHEY and CDR2 SVGAGI. The CDR3 consists of 11 residues. Trimming left V 5 bases short and J 7 bases short, with 6 bases between. The CDR3 DNA is TGTGCCAGCAGTAATAGTAATGAGCAGTTCTTC. Translating it yields CASSNSNEQFF.

In the case of this clone: The same CDR3 can be traced to other DNA sequences in this sample. The chain joins TRBV6-5 to TRBJ1-4; 8 bases align to TRBD1. Germline V gives CDR1 MNHEY, CDR2 SVGAGI. CDR3 length: 12 residues. Germline trimming cut 6 bases from V and 8 bases from J; bases unmatched to any gene: 2. CDR3 bases: TGTGCCAGCAGCAGACAGGGGGAAAAACTGTTTTTT. It specifies CASSRQGEKLFF.

This sequence joins TRBV29-1 and TRBJ1-2; TRBD1 is a possible D gene (5 bases). This CDR3 spans 12 amino acids. The ends were cut back, 6 bases at V and 7 bases at J, with 15 bases in the middle. CDR1 is SQVTM, CDR2 ANQGSEA, per germline. Here the CDR3 DNA reads TGCAGCGTCTTTACGGGGGGAAGTGGCTACACCTTC. This gives the protein CSVFTGGSGYTF.

V usage is TRBV3-1 (or the pseudogene TRBV3-2) and J usage is TRBJ2-7, with 7 bases lining up with TRBD2. Looked up from germline, CDR1 is LGHDT and CDR2 is YNNKEL (reference sequence). The CDR3 is made up of 17 amino acids. V lost 0 bases and J lost 2; bases outside the gene matches: 10. The DNA for the CDR3 is TGTGCCAGCAGCCAAGATTTAGTAGCGGGTATCACCTACGAGCAGTACTTC. It yields the protein CASSQDLVAGITYEQYF.

The chain uses TRBV5-1 and TRBJ1-1; D is uncertain. The germline V gene has CDR1 SGHRS and CDR2 YFSETQ. The CDR3 extends over 13 amino acids. Trimming removed 1 base from V and 11 bases from J, with 15 bases in between. CDR3 amino acids: CASSLRIGSDAFF. CDR3 DNA sequence: TGCGCCAGCAGCTTGAGGATCGGGTCCGACGCTTTCTTT.

The J gene is TRBJ2-1, the V gene TRBV3-1 (or the pseudogene TRBV3-2); TRBD2 matches at 12 bases. With V trimmed by 4 bases and J by 6 bases, 10 bases remained unmatched. CDR1 and CDR2 from the germline V gene are LGHDT and YNNKEL (reference sequence). The CDR3 contains 17 residues. Written as DNA, the CDR3 is TGTGCCAGCAGCCCTAGCGGGAGGGCCCTCGTAGGCAATGAGCAGTTCTTC. It specifies CASSPSGRALVGNEQFF.

The V call is TRBV12-3 or TRBV12-4, the J call TRBJ2-1, with D perhaps TRBD2 (6 bases). This CDR3 spans 13 amino acids. Trimming stripped 3 bases from V and 5 bases from J, with 8 bases between. Written as DNA, the CDR3 is TGTGCCAGCAGTTTCGGGGGTGACAATGAGCAGTTCTTC. It translates to CASSFGGDNEQFF.

V usage is TRBV18 and J usage is TRBJ1-2; a weak D match, TRBD1 (5 bases). Trimming left V 2 bases short and J 6 bases short, with 25 bases between. This CDR3 contains 18 residues. Germline CDR1 reads KGHSH; CDR2 reads LQKENI. The CDR3 loop is CASSPGNTGPQRVHGYTF. The CDR3 DNA sequence: TGTGCCAGCTCACCAGGAAACACAGGTCCTCAACGGGTTCATGGCTACACCTTC.